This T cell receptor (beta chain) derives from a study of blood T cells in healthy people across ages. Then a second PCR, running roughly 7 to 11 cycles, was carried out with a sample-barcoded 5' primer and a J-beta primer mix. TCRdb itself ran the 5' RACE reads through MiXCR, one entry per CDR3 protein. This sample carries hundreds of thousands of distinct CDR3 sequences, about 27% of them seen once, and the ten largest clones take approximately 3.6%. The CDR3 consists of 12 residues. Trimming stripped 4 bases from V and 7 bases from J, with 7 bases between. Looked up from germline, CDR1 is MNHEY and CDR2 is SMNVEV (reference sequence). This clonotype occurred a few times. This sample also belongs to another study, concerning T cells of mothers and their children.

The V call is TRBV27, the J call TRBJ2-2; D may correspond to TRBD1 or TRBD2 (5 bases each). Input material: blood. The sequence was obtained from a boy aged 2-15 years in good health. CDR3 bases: TGTGCCAGCAGTTGGGGGAACGGGGAGCTGTTTTTT. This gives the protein CASSWGNGELFF.